Listed below are T cell receptor beta chains from one sample, sequenced in a study of identifying expanded T cells in peripheral blood. Libraries were prepared by immunoSEQ multiplex PCR; TCRdb keeps only in-frame clonotypes and omits some of them. In the table there are some 93,000 clones, around 90% of which are singletons. Input material: blood. These receptors came from a person between 18 and 75 years old in good health. The CDR3 runs from the conserved cysteine through the conserved F or W. The order of the fields is D gene, V gene, J gene, clone size, CDR3 DNA, CDR3 protein. D genes are given only for firm matches. Where a row states a size, it is once, few, many or the class of an expanded clone; other rows omit it.

d_call: TRBD2; v_call: TRBV7-9; j_call: TRBJ2-3; clone_size: once; cdr3_nt: TGTGCCAGCAGCTTAGTTCTGGGCGGGGGAGATACGCAGTATTTT; cdr3_aa: CASSLVLGGGDTQYF
d_call: -; v_call: TRBV2; j_call: TRBJ1-3; clone_size: -; cdr3_nt: TGTGCCAGCAGTGATTGGGGGGGTGGAAACACCATATATTTT; cdr3_aa: CASSDWGGGNTIYF
d_call: -; v_call: TRBV14; j_call: TRBJ2-7; clone_size: -; cdr3_nt: TGTGCCAGCAGCCCAGGGGCCTACGGGCAGTACTTC; cdr3_aa: CASSPGAYGQYF
d_call: TRBD1; v_call: TRBV6-6; j_call: TRBJ1-2; clone_size: once; cdr3_nt: TGTGCCAGCAGCAAAGGGGATTTTGGGGGGGGACAGCGCTTC; cdr3_aa: CASSKGDFGGGQRF
d_call: TRBD1; v_call: TRBV7-6; j_call: TRBJ2-2; clone_size: once; cdr3_nt: TGTGCCAGCAGCTTTTTCTTAGGGACAGTGAACACCGGGGAGCTGTTTTTT; cdr3_aa: CASSFFLGTVNTGELFF
d_call: TRBD2; v_call: TRBV11-3; j_call: TRBJ2-1; clone_size: -; cdr3_nt: TGTGCCAGCAGCTTAGAGACTAGCGGGGCGAATGAGCAGTTCTTC; cdr3_aa: CASSLETSGANEQFF
d_call: TRBD1; v_call: TRBV19; j_call: TRBJ1-1; clone_size: once; cdr3_nt: TGTGCCAGTAGTGGACAGGTGAACACTGAAGCTTTCTTT; cdr3_aa: CASSGQVNTEAFF
d_call: TRBD2; v_call: TRBV10-3; j_call: TRBJ2-3; clone_size: -; cdr3_nt: TGTGCCATCACCGGACTAGCGGGGGGCCCAGATACGCAGTATTTT; cdr3_aa: CAITGLAGGPDTQYF
d_call: TRBD2; v_call: TRBV2; j_call: TRBJ2-7; clone_size: -; cdr3_nt: TGTGCCAGCAGTGAAGCGAGGACTAGCGGGGGGTTTTCCTACGAGCAGTACTTC; cdr3_aa: CASSEARTSGGFSYEQYF
d_call: TRBD1; v_call: TRBV19; j_call: TRBJ2-6; clone_size: -; cdr3_nt: TGTGCCAGTACCTACCTCAGACAGGGCCTATCTGGGGCCAACGTCCTGACTTTC; cdr3_aa: CASTYLRQGLSGANVLTF
d_call: -; v_call: TRBV30; j_call: TRBJ1-1; clone_size: -; cdr3_nt: TGTGCCTGGAGTGTGGGTTTTGTTCGCGCTTTCTTT; cdr3_aa: CAWSVGFVRAFF
d_call: -; v_call: TRBV11-3; j_call: TRBJ1-2; clone_size: -; cdr3_nt: TGTGCCAGCAGCCCCCAGGGAGGGGCAGTTGGCTACACCTTC; cdr3_aa: CASSPQGGAVGYTF
d_call: -; v_call: TRBV30; j_call: TRBJ1-1; clone_size: -; cdr3_nt: TGTGCCTGGAGACAAACCATAACCGGTGGTCCCAACTTT; cdr3_aa: CAWRQTITGGPNF
d_call: -; v_call: TRBV7-6; j_call: TRBJ1-1; clone_size: -; cdr3_nt: TGTGCCAGCAGCCACCTCGTGGAGACTGAAGCTTTCTTT; cdr3_aa: CASSHLVETEAFF
d_call: -; v_call: TRBV30; j_call: TRBJ1-5; clone_size: -; cdr3_nt: TGTGCCTGGAGTGACTCCCGCCGGGCCACGGATCAGCCCCAGCATTTT; cdr3_aa: CAWSDSRRATDQPQHF
d_call: -; v_call: TRBV25-1; j_call: TRBJ1-2; clone_size: -; cdr3_nt: TGTGCCAGCAGTGCCGGGACTGCTGGGTTTGATGGCTACACCTTC; cdr3_aa: CASSAGTAGFDGYTF
d_call: TRBD1; v_call: TRBV7-2; j_call: TRBJ1-4; clone_size: -; cdr3_nt: TGTGCCAGCAGCTTGGTGCCGGGACAGGGAACTGAAAAACTGTTTTTT; cdr3_aa: CASSLVPGQGTEKLFF
d_call: TRBD1; v_call: TRBV7-2; j_call: TRBJ1-4; clone_size: -; cdr3_nt: TGTGCCAGCACCTCCCGAGGGGGCAATGAAAAACTGTTTTTT; cdr3_aa: CASTSRGGNEKLFF
d_call: -; v_call: TRBV10-1; j_call: TRBJ1-1; clone_size: -; cdr3_nt: TGCGCCAGCAGTGAGTATCGGGGCACTGAAGCTTTCTTT; cdr3_aa: CASSEYRGTEAFF
d_call: TRBD2; v_call: TRBV11-3; j_call: TRBJ2-1; clone_size: -; cdr3_nt: TGTGCCAGCAGCCATTACGGAGCGGGAGGGCCAAGGGGGTGGAGGATCTTC; cdr3_aa: CASSHYGAGGPRGWRIF
d_call: -; v_call: TRBV7-9; j_call: TRBJ1-2; clone_size: -; cdr3_nt: TGTGCCAGCAGCCGGACAGAAATTGGCTACACCTTC; cdr3_aa: CASSRTEIGYTF
d_call: -; v_call: TRBV2; j_call: TRBJ2-4; clone_size: once; cdr3_nt: TGTGCCAGCAGTGGTGACGGGGATGCCAAAAACATTCAGTACTTC; cdr3_aa: CASSGDGDAKNIQYF
d_call: -; v_call: TRBV5-1; j_call: TRBJ2-7; clone_size: -; cdr3_nt: TGCGCCAGCAGCTTGGGTATGGAGAACTACGAGCAGTACTTC; cdr3_aa: CASSLGMENYEQYF
d_call: TRBD1; v_call: TRBV7-8; j_call: TRBJ1-1; clone_size: -; cdr3_nt: TGTGCCAGCACCATATCGGGACAGGGGAGAAGTTGGAACACTGAAGCTTTCTTT; cdr3_aa: CASTISGQGRSWNTEAFF
d_call: TRBD2; v_call: TRBV19; j_call: TRBJ2-7; clone_size: -; cdr3_nt: TGTGCCAGTAGTCCACGGGGGCTAGCGGGAGGTAATGAGCAGTACTTC; cdr3_aa: CASSPRGLAGGNEQYF
d_call: TRBD2; v_call: TRBV7-3; j_call: TRBJ2-1; clone_size: -; cdr3_nt: TGTGCCAGCAGCACGTCTAGCGGGAACAATGAGCAGTTCTTC; cdr3_aa: CASSTSSGNNEQFF
d_call: TRBD2; v_call: TRBV2; j_call: TRBJ2-5; clone_size: -; cdr3_nt: TGTGCCAGCAGTGTTGTCACTAGCGGGACGTGGGAAGAGACCCAGTACTTC; cdr3_aa: CASSVVTSGTWEETQYF
d_call: -; v_call: TRBV4-1; j_call: TRBJ1-1; clone_size: -; cdr3_nt: TGCGCCAGCAGCCAAGGGCAACTAGAGAGGACTGAAGCTTTCTTT; cdr3_aa: CASSQGQLERTEAFF
d_call: -; v_call: TRBV6-5; j_call: TRBJ2-2; clone_size: -; cdr3_nt: TGTGCCAGCAGTTACTTAACAACCGGGGAGCTGTTTTTT; cdr3_aa: CASSYLTTGELFF